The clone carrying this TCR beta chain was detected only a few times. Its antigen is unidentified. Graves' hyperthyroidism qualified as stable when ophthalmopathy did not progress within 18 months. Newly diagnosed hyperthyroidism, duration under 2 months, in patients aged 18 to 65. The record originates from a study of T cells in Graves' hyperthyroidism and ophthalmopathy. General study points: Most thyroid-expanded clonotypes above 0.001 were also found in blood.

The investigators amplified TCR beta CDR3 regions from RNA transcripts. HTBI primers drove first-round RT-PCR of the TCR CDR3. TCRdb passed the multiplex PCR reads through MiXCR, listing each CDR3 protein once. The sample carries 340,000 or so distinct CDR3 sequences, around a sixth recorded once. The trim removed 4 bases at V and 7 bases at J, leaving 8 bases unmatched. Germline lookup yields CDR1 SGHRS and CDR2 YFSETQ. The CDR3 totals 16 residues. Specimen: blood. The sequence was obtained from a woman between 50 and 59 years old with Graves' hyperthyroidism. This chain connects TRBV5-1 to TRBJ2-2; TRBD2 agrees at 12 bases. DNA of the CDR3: TGCGCCAGCAGCCTTCAGACTAGCGGGAGTCACGGGGAGCTGTTTTTT. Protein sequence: CASSLQTSGSHGELFF.